The T cell receptor (beta chain) described here comes from a study of technical replicates of blood from several donors. In germline, CDR1 is SEHNR, CDR2 FQNEAQ (reference sequence). The CDR3 contains 19 residues. V lost 3 bases, J lost 3 bases, and 23 bases lay in between. Clones were sequenced by immunoSEQ multiplex PCR, and TCRdb holds only the in-frame ones, with some missing. The sample consists of some 58,000 clones, 94% of them appearing once. The sequenced sample consisted of T cells isolated from PBMCs. The TCR was taken from a human donor in good health. The J gene is TRBJ1-4, the V gene TRBV7-9, with D unresolved. CDR3 nucleotides: TGTGCCAGCAGCTTCTATCACCTGGCCACAGATGGCTCTAATGAAAAACTGTTTTTT. Protein sequence: CASSFYHLATDGSNEKLFF.